This TCR beta chain comes out of a study of T-cell memory formation after mild COVID-19. V shed 10 bases, J shed 2 bases, and the junction held 5 bases outside the gene matches. The CDR3 totals 13 residues. This clonotype was seen repeatedly, ten times or more. TCRdb processed the 5' RACE reads anew with MiXCR; each CDR3 protein has one entry. This table has under 650,000 distinct CDR3 sequences, roughly 18% appearing once. Source material: PBMCs or a T cell subset sorted from them (not recorded which). This clonotype was obtained from an adult woman who had mild COVID-19 (a few samples of this study predate the infection). Cell type and time point are not known. The genes are TRBV12-3 or TRBV12-4 and TRBJ1-5; 7 bases align to TRBD1. The chain's CDR3 is CATARGGNQPQHF. CDR3 nucleotides: TGTGCCACCGCCAGGGGGGGCAATCAGCCCCAGCATTTT.